The present T cell receptor (beta chain) was sequenced within a study of cytomegalovirus exposure and HLA in healthy donors. Study outcomes and limitations: Researchers counted 150 to 200 TCR beta chains as cytomegalovirus-associated. Cytomegalovirus status, reportedly, was diagnosed with high specificity and sensitivity by the classifier.

The study drew the donors from its approximately 120-subject validation cohort, separate from the approximately 690-subject first cohort. Notes on this clone: What it binds is unknown.

The table came from immunoSEQ multiplex PCR; TCRdb's copy has only in-frame clones and leaves some out. The sample comprises fewer than 150,000 clones, roughly 86% of which are singletons, and roughly 10% rests with the top ten. The sequence was obtained from a man younger than 35 in good health and CMV-seropositive. The sequenced sample consisted of PBMCs.

CDR3 DNA: TGTGCCACCAGCAGGGGCTGGACAGGGGTAAACACTGAAGCTTTCTTT. It yields the protein CATSRGWTGVNTEAFF. V and J are TRBV15 and TRBJ1-1; 9 bases are a match to TRBD1. Germline V gives CDR1 LNHNV, CDR2 YYDKDF (reference sequence). This CDR3 comprises 16 residues. Losses at the gene ends were 3 bases for V and 2 bases for J; bases not matched to a gene: 7.